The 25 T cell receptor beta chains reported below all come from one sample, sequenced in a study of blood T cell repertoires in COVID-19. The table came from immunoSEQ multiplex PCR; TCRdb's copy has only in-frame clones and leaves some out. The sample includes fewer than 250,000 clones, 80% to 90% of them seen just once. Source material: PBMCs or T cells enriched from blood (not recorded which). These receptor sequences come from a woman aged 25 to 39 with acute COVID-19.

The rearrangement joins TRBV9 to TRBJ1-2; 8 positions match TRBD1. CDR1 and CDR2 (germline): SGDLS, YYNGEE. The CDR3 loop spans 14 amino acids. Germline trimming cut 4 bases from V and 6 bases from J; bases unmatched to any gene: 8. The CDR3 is CASSPTGEGDGYTF. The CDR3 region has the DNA TGTGCCAGCAGCCCGACAGGGGAGGGAGATGGCTACACCTTC.

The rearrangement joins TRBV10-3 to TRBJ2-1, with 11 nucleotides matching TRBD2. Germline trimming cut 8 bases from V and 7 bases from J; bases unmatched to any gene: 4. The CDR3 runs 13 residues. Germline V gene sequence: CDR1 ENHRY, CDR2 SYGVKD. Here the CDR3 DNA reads TGTGCCATCGGGGGACTAGCGGTAAATGAGCAGTTCTTC. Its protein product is CAIGGLAVNEQFF.

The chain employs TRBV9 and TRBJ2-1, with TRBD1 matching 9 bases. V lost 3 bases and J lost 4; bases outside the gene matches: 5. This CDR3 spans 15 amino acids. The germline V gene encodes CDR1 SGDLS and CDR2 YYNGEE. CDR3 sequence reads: CASSGSGQGYNEQFF. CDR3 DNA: TGTGCCAGCAGCGGCTCGGGACAGGGATACAATGAGCAGTTCTTC.

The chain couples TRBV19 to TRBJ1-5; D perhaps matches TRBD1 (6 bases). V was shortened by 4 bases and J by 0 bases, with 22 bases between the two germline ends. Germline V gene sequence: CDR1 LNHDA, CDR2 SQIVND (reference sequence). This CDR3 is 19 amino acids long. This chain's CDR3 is CASSTSLWGGGNSNQPQHF. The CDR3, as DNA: TGTGCCAGTAGTACCTCCCTGTGGGGAGGGGGAAATAGCAATCAGCCCCAGCATTTT. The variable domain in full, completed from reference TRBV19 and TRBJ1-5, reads DGGITQSPKYLFRKEGQNVTLSCEQNLNHDAMYWYRQDPGQGLRLIYYSQIVNDFQKGDIAEGYSVSREKKESFPLTVTSAQKNPTAFYLCASSTSLWGGGNSNQPQHFGDGTRLSIL.

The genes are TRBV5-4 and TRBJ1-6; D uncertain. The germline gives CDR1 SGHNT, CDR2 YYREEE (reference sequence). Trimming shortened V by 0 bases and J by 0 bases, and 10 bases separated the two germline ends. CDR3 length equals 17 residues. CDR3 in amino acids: CASSLDADSSYNSPLHF. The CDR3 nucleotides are TGTGCCAGCAGCTTGGATGCCGATAGCTCCTATAATTCACCCCTCCACTTT.

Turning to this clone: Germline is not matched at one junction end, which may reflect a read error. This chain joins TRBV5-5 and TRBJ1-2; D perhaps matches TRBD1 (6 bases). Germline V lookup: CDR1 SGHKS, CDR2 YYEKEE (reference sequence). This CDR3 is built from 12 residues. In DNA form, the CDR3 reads TGTGCCAGCAGCCGTGGACAGTCTCCCCCCTACTTC. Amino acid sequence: CASSRGQSPPYF.

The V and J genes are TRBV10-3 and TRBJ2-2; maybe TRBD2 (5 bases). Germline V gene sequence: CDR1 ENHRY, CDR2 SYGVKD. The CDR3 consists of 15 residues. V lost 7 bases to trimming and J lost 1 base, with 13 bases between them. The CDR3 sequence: CAITRGQENTGELFF. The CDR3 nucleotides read TGTGCCATCACTCGCGGGCAGGAGAACACCGGGGAGCTGTTTTTT.

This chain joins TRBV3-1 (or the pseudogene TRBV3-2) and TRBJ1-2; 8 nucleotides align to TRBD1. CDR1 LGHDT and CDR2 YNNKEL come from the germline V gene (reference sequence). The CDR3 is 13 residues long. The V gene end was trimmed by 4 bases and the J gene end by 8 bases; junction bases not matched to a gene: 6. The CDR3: CASSRQGSGGYTF. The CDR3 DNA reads TGTGCCAGCAGCCGACAGGGGTCAGGAGGCTACACCTTC.

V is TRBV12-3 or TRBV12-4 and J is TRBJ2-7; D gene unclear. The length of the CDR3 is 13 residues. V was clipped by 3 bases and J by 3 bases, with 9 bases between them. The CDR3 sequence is CASSLRHLYEQYF. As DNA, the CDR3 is TGTGCCAGCAGTTTGCGTCACCTCTACGAGCAGTACTTC.

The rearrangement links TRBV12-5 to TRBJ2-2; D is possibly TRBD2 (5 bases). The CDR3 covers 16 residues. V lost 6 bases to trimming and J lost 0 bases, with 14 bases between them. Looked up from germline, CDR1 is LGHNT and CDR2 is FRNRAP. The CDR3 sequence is CASGDWADANTGELFF. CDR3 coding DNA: TGTGCTAGTGGGGACTGGGCTGACGCGAACACCGGGGAGCTGTTTTTT.

In nucleotides, the CDR3 is TGTGCCAGCAGTCAGCGGGGACCCGAAAAACTGTTTTTT. This sequence encodes CASSQRGPEKLFF. The chain links TRBV12-3 or TRBV12-4 to TRBJ1-4, with a possible D match to TRBD1 (5 bases). Trimming pared 5 bases from V and 8 bases from J, leaving 12 bases between. The CDR3 totals 13 residues.

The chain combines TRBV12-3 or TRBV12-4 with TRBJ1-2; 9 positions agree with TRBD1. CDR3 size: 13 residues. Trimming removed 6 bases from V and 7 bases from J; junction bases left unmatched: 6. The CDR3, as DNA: TGTGCCAGCAGACTAACAGGGGGCCCTGGCTACACCTTC. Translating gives CASRLTGGPGYTF.

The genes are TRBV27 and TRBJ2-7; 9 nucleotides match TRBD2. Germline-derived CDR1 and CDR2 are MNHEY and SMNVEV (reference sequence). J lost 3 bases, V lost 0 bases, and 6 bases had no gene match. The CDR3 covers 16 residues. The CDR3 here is CASSLSDSGGLYEQYF. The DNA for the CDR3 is TGTGCCAGCAGTTTATCTGATAGCGGGGGTCTCTACGAGCAGTACTTC.

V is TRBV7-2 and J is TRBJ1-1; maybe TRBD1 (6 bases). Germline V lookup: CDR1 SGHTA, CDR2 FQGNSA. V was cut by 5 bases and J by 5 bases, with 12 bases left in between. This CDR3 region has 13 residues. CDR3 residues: CASSGGAATEAFF. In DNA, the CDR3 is TGTGCCAGCAGCGGGGGGGCTGCAACTGAAGCTTTCTTT. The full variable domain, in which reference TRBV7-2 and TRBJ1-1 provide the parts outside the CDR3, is GAGVSQSPSNKVTEKGKDVELRCDPISGHTALYWYRQSLGQGLEFLIYFQGNSAPDKSGLPSDRFSAERTGGSVSTLTIQRTQQEDSAVYLCASSGGAATEAFFGQGTRLTVV.

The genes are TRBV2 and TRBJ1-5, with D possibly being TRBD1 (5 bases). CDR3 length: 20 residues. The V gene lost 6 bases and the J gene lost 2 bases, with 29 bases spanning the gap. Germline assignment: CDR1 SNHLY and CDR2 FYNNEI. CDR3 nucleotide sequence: TGTGCCAGCAGCGCTTACCTTTTGCCGGACGGGGGGGATGGCAATCAGCCCCAGCATTTT. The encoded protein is CASSAYLLPDGGDGNQPQHF.

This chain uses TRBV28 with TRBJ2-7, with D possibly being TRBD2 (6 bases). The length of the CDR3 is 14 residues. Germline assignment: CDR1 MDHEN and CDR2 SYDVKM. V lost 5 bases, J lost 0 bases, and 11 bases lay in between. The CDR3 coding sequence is TGTGCCAGCAGTCCCTCGGGGGACTCCTACGAGCAGTACTTC. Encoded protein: CASSPSGDSYEQYF.

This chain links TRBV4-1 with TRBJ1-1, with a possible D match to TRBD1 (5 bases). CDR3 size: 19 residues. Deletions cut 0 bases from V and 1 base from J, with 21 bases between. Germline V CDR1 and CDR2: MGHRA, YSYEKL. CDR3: CASSQDLLAKKRGNTEAFF. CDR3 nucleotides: TGCGCCAGCAGCCAAGATCTCCTCGCTAAAAAAAGGGGGAACACTGAAGCTTTCTTT.

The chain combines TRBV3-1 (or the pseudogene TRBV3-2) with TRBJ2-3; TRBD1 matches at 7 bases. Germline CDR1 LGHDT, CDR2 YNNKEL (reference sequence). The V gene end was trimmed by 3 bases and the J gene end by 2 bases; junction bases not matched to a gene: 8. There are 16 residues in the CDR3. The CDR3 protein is CASSQTEGAFTDTQYF. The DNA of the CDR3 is TGTGCCAGCAGCCAGACCGAGGGGGCCTTCACAGATACGCAGTATTTT.

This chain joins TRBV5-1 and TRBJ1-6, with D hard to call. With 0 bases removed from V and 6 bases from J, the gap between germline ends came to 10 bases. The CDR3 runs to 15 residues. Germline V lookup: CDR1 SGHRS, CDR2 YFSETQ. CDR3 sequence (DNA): TGCGCCAGCAGCTTGGGAGGCCCTAGTAATTCACCCCTCCACTTT. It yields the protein CASSLGGPSNSPLHF.

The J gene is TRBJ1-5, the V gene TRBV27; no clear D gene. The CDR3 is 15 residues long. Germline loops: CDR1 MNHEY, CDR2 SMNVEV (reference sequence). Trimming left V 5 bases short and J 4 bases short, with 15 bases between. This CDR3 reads CASSTLSAVNQPQHF. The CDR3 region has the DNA TGTGCCAGCAGTACTCTGAGTGCGGTAAATCAGCCCCAGCATTTT.

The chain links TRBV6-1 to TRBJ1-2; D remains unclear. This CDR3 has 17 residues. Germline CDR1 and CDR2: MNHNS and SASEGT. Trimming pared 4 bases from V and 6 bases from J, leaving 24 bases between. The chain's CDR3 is CASSAGGLGGRTNGYTF. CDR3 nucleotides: TGTGCCAGCAGTGCGGGAGGGTTAGGTGGGCGCACAAATGGCTACACCTTC.

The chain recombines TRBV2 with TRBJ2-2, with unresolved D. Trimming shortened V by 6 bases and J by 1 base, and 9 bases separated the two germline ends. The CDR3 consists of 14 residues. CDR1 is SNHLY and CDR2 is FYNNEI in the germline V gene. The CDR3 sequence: CASRQPENTGELFF. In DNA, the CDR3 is TGTGCCAGCAGACAGCCAGAGAACACCGGGGAGCTGTTTTTT.

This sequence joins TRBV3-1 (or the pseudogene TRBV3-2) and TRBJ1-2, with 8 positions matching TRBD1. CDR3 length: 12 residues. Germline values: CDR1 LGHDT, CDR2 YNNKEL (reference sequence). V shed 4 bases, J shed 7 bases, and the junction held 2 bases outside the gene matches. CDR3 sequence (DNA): TGTGCCAGCAGCCCCAGGGGGCTTGGCTACACCTTC. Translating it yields CASSPRGLGYTF.

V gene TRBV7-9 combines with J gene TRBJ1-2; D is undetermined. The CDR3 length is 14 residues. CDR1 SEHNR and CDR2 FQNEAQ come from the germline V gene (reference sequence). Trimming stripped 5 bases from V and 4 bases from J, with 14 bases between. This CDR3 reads CASSPVPSFYGYTF. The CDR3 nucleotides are TGTGCCAGCAGCCCCGTTCCCTCCTTCTATGGCTACACCTTC. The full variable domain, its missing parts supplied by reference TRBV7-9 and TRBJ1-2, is DTGVSQNPRHKITKRGQNVTFRCDPISEHNRLYWYRQTLGQGPEFLTYFQNEAQLEKSRLLSDRFSAERPKGSFSTLEIQRTEQGDSAMYLCASSPVPSFYGYTFGSGTRLTVV.

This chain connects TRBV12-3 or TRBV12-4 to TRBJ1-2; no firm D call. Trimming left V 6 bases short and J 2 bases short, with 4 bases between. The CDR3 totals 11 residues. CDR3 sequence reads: CASSRNYGYTF. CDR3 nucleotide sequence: TGTGCCAGCAGCAGAAACTATGGCTACACCTTC.